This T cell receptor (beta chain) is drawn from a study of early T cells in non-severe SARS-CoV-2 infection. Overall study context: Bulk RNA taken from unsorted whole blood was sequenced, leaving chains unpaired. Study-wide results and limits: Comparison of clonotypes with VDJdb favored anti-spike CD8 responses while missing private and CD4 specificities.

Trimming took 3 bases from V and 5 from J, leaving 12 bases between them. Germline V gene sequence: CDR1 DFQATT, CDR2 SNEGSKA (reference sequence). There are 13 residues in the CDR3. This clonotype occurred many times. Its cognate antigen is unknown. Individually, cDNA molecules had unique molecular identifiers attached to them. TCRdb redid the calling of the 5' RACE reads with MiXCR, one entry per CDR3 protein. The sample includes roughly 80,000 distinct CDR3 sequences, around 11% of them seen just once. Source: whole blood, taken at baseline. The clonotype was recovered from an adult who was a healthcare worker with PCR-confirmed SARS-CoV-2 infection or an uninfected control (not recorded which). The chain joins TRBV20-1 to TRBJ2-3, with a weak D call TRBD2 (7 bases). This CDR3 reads CSARTGGVDTQYF. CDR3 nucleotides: TGCAGTGCTAGGACGGGGGGCGTAGATACGCAGTATTTT.